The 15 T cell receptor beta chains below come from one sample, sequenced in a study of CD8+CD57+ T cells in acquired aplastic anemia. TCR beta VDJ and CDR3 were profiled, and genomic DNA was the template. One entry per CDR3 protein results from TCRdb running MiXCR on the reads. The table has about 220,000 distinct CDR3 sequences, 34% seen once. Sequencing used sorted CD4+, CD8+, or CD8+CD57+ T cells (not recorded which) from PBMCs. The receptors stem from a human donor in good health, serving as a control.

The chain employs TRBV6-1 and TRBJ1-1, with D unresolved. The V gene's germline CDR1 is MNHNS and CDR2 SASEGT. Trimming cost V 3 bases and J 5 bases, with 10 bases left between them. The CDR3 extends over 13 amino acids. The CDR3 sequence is CASSDVRETEAFF. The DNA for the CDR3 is TGTGCCAGCAGTGATGTAAGGGAAACTGAAGCTTTCTTT.

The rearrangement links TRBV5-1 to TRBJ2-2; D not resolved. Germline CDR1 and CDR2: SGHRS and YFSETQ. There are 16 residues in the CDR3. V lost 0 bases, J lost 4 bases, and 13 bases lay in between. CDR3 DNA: TGCGCCAGCAGCTTGGTTGTAGCCCCGAGCACCGGGGAGCTGTTTTTT. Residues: CASSLVVAPSTGELFF.

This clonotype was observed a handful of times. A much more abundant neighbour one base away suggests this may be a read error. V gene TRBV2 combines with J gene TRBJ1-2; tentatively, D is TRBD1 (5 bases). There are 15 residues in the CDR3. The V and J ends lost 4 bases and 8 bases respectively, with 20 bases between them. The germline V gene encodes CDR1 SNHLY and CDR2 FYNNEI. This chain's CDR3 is CASSGGPTWGGGYTF. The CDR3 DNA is TGTGCCAGCAGTGGAGGGCCGACATGGGGGGGAGGCTACACCTTC.

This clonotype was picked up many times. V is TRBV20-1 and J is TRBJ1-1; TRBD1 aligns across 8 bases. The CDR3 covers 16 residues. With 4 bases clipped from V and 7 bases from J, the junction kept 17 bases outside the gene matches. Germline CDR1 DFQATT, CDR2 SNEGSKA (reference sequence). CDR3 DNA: TGCAGTGCTACTAGGCAGGACAGGGTTGTCGGGGTTGAAGCTTTCTTT. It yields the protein CSATRQDRVVGVEAFF.

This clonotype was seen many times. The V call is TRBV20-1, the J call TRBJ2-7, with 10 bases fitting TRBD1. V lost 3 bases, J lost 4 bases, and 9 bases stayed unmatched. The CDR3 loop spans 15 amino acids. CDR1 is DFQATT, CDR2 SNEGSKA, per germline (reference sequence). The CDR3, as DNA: TGCAGTGCTAGGGGCACCGGGACAGGGGATTACGAGCAGTACTTC. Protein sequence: CSARGTGTGDYEQYF.

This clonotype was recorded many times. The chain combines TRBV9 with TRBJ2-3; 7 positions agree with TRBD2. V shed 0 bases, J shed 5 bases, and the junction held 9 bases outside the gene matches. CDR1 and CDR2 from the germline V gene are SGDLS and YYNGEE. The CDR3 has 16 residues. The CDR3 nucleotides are TGTGCCAGCAGCGTAGGGGCGAGCGGGATCAGAGATACGCAGTATTTT. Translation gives CASSVGASGIRDTQYF.

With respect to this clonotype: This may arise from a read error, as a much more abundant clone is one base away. CDR3 DNA: TGTGCCCGTAGTATAATCAGGGGGTTGAGGACTGAAGCTTTCTTT. The encoded protein is CARSIIRGLRTEAFF. The chain combines TRBV19 with TRBJ1-1; 7 nucleotides match TRBD1. This CDR3 has 15 amino acids. Germline V gene data show CDR1 as LNHDA and CDR2 as SQIVND (reference sequence).

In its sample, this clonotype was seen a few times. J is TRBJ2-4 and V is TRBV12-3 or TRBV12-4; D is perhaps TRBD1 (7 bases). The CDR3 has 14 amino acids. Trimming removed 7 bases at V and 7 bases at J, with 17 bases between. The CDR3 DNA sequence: TGTGCCAGCACGCAGGTTCAGGGGGGTAACATTCAGTACTTC. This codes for CASTQVQGGNIQYF.

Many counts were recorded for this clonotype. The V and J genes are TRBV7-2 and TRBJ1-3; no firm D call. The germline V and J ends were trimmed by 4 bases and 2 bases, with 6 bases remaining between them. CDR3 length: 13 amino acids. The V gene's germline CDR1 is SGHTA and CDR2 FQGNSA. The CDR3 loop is CASSSITGNTIYF. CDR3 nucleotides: TGTGCCAGCAGCTCCATCACTGGAAACACCATATATTTT.

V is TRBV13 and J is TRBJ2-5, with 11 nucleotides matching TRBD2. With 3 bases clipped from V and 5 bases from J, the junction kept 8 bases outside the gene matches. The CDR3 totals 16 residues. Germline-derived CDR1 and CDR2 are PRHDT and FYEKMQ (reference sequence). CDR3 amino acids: CASSFRLAGRGETQYF. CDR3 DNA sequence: TGTGCCAGCAGCTTTCGACTAGCGGGGAGGGGGGAGACCCAGTACTTC.

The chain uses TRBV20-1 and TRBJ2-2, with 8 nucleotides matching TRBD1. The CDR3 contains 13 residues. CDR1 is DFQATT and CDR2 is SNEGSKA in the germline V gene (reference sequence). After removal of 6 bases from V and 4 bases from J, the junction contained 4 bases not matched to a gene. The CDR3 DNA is TGCAGTGCCCGGACAGGGACCACCGGGGAGCTGTTTTTT. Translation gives CSARTGTTGELFF.

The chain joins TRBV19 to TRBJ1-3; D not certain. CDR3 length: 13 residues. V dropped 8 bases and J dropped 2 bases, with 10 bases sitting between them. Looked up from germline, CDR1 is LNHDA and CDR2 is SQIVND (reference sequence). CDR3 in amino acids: CASSNWAGNTIYF. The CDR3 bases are TGTGCCAGTTCAAATTGGGCTGGAAACACCATATATTTT.

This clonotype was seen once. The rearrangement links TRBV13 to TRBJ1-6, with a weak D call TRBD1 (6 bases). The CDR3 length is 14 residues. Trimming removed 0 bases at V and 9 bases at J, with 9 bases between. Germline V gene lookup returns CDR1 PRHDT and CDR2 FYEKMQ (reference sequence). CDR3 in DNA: TGTGCCAGCAGCTTAGGACAGGGTGGTTCACCCCTCCACTTT. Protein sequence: CASSLGQGGSPLHF.

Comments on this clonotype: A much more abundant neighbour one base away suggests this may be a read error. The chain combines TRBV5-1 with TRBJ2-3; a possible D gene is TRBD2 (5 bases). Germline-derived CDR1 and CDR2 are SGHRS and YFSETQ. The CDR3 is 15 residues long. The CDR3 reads CTSSAWSGSTDTQYF. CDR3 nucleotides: TGCACCAGCAGCGCCTGGTCGGGAAGCACAGATACGCAGTATTTT.

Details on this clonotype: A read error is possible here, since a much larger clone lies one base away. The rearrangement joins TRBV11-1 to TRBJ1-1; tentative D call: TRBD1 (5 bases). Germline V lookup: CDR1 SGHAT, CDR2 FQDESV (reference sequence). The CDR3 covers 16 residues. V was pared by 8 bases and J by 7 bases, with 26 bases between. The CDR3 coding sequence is TGTGCCAGCCCCTCTCCCGGCAGGGCCCTGGGGGGTGAAGCTTTCTTT. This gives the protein CASPSPGRALGGEAFF.